Below, one T cell receptor (delta chain) is given with its context. This entry is derived from a study of gamma-delta T cells after stem cell transplantation. TCRdb reprocessed the RT-PCR reads through CATT. The top ten hold about 7.3% of the sample, which has 2,000 to 3,000 delta-chain clones, 25% to 30% seen once. CDR3 length: 19 amino acids. Between the trimmed V and J ends, which lost 7 bases and 0 bases, there was a span of 27 bases. Germline assignment: CDR1 TSWWSYY and CDR2 QGS. The V gene is TRDV1, the J gene TRDJ1, with D possibly TRDD2 on 6 matching bases. This sequence was found in a human donor. It is not recorded whose cells these are; they may come from a transplant donor. Sequencing used gamma-delta T cells. The CDR3 sequence is CALVKFTSWVYQYTDKLIF. DNA for the CDR3: TGTGCTCTTGTAAAGTTCACTTCCTGGGTATACCAGTACACCGATAAACTCATCTTT.